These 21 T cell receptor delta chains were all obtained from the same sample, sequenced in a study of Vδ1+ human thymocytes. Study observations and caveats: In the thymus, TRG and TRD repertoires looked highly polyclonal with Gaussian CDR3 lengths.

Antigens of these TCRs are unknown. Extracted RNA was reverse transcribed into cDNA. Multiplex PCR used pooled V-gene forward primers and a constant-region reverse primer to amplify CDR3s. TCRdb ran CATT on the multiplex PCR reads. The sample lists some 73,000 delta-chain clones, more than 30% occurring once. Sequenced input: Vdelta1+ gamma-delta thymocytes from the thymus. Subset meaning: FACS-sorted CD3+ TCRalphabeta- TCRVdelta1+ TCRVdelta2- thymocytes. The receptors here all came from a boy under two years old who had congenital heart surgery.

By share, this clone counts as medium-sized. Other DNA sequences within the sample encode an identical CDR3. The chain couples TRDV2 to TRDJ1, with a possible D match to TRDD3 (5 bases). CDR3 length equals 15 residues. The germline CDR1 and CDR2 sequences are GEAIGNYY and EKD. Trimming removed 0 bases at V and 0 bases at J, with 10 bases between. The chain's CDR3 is CACDTPLGDTDKLIF. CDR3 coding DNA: TGTGCCTGTGACACCCCCCTGGGAGACACCGATAAACTCATCTTT.

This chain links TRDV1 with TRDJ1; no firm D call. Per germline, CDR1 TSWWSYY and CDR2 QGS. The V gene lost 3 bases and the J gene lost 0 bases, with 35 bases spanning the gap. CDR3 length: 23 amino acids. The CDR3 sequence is CALGENGFLTVGRGPPYTDKLIF. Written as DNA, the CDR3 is TGTGCTCTTGGGGAGAACGGTTTCTTGACGGTGGGCCGGGGCCCCCCGTACACCGATAAACTCATCTTT.

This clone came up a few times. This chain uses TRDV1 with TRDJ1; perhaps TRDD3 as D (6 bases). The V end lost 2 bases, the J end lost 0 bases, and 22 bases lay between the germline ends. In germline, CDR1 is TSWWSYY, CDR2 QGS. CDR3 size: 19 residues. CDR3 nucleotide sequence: TGTGCTCTTGGGGAAGGGTCCTTTGGTACTGGGTGGGACACCGATAAACTCATCTTT. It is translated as CALGEGSFGTGWDTDKLIF.

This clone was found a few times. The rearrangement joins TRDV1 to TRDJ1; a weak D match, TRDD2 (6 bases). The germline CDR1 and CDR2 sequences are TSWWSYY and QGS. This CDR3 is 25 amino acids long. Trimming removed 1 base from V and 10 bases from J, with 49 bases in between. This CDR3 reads CALGEPLKWIPRGMTVGNLRDGLIF. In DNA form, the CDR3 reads TGTGCTCTTGGGGAACCCCTCAAGTGGATTCCTAGAGGGATGACCGTGGGGAACCTCAGGGACGGACTCATCTTT.

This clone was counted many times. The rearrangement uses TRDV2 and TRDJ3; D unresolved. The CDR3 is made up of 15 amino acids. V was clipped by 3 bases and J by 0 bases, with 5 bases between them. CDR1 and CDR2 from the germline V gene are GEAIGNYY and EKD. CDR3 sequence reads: CACDSSSWDTRQMFF. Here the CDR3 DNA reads TGTGCCTGTGACTCAAGCTCCTGGGACACCCGACAGATGTTTTTC.

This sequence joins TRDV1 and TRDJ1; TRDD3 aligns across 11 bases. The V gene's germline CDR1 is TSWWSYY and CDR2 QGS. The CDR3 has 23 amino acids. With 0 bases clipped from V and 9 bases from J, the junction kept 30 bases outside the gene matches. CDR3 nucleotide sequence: TGTGCTCTTGGGGAACTTTTTGAACACAGCCAGACTTCGATGTACTGGGGGATAAGCGAACTCATCTTT. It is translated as CALGELFEHSQTSMYWGISELIF.

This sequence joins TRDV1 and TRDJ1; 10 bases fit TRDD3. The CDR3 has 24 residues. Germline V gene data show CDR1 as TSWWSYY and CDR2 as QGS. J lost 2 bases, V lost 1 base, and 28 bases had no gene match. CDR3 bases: TGTGCTCTTGGGGAACCAGCGCCCCCGTACTGGGGGATCATGAGGGGAACACGGACCGATAAACTCATCTTT. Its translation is CALGEPAPPYWGIMRGTRTDKLIF.

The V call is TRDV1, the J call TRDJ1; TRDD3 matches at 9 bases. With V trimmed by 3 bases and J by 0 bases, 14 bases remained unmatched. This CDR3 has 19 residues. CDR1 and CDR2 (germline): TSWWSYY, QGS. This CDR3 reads CALGESFWTGGRYTDKLIF. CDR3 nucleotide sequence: TGTGCTCTTGGGGAGTCCTTCTGGACTGGGGGACGCTACACCGATAAACTCATCTTT.

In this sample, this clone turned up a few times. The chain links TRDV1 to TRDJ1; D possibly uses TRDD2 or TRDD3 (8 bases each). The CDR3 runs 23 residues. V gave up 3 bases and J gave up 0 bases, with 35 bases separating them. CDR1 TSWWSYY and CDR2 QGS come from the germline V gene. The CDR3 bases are TGTGCTCTTGGGGACTCCCCTATACTTCCTACGAGGCACTGGGGGCCTTACACCGATAAACTCATCTTT. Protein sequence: CALGDSPILPTRHWGPYTDKLIF.

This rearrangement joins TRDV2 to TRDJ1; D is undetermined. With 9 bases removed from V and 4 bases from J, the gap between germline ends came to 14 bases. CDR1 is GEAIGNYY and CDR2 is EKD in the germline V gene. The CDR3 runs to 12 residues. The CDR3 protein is CATAIRDDKLIF. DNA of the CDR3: TGTGCCACCGCTATTAGGGACGATAAACTCATCTTT.

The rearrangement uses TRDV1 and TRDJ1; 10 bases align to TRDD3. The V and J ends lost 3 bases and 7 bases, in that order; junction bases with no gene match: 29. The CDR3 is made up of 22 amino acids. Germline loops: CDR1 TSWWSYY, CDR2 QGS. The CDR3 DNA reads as TGTGCTCTTGGGGAGATACTACGTTCCTACGGTCTGGGGGATATTTGTCCTGTTAAACTCATCTTT. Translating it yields CALGEILRSYGLGDICPVKLIF.

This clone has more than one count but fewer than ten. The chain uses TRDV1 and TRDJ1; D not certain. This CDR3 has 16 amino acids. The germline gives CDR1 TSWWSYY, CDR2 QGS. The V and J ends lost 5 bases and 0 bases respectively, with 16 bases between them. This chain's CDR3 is CALGSGRMQYTDKLIF. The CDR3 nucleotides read TGTGCTCTTGGGTCTGGCAGGATGCAGTACACCGATAAACTCATCTTT.

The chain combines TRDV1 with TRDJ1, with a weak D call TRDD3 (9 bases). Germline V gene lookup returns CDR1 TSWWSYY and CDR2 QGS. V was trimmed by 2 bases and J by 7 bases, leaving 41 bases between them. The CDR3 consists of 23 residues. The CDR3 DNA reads TGTGCTCTTGGGGAAGGCTTCCTACCTGGGGGATTTCTCCAATACTTCGGGATCCCTAAACTCATCTTT. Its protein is CALGEGFLPGGFLQYFGIPKLIF.

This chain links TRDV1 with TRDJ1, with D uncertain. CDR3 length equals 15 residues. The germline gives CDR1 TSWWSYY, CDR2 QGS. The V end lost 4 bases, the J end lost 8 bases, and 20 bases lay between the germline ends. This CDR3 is CALGGIPPARVKLIF. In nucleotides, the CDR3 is TGTGCTCTTGGGGGGATTCCCCCGGCGAGGGTCAAACTCATCTTT.

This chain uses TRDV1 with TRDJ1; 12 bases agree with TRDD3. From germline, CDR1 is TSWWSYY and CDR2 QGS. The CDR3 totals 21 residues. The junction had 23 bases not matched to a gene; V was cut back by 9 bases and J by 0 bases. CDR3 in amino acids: CALSLSYGGLGDTSYTDKLIF. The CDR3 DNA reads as TGTGCTCTCTCCCTTTCCTACGGAGGACTGGGGGATACCTCGTACACCGATAAACTCATCTTT.

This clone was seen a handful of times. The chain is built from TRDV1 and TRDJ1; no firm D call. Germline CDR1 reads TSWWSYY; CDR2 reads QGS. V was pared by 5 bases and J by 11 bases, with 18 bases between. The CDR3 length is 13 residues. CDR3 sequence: CALGIFPTQGLIF. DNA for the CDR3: TGTGCTCTTGGGATTTTTCCCACTCAGGGGCTCATCTTT.

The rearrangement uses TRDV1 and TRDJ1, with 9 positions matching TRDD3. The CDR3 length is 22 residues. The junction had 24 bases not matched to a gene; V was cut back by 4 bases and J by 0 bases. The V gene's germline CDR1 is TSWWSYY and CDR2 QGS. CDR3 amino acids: CALGGHEFLRGYWGTYTDKLIF. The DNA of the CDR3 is TGTGCTCTTGGGGGGCACGAATTCCTACGAGGGTACTGGGGGACGTACACCGATAAACTCATCTTT.

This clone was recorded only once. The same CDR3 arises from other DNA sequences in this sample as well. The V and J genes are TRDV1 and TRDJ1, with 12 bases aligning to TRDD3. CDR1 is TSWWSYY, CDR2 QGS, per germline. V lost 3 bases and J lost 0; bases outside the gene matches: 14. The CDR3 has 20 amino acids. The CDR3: CALGEAFLDNWGIHTDKLIF. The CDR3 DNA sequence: TGTGCTCTTGGGGAGGCCTTCCTGGACAACTGGGGGATACACACCGATAAACTCATCTTT.

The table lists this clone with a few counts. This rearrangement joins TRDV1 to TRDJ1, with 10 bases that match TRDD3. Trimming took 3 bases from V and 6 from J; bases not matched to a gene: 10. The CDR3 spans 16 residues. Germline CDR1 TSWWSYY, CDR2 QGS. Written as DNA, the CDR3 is TGTGCTCTTGGGGAGAGGCGGACTGGGGGATCCAATAAACTCATCTTT. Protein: CALGERRTGGSNKLIF.

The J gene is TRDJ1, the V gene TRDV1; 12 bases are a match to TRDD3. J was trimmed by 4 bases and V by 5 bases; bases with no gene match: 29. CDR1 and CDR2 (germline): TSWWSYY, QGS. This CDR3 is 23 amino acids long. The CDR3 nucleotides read TGTGCTCTTGGGACAGTCAGGCGCTTGCCTCCTACCGTACTGGGGGATACAGGCGATAAACTCATCTTT. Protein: CALGTVRRLPPTVLGDTGDKLIF.

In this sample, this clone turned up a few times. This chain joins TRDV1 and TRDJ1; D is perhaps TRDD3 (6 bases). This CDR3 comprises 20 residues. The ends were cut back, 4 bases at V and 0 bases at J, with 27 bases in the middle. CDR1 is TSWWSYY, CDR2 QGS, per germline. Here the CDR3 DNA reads TGTGCTCTTGGGGGCCGCCCCGGGAAAGGTGGGGGCCCGTACACCGATAAACTCATCTTT. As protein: CALGGRPGKGGGPYTDKLIF.